These 27 T cell receptor beta chains came from one sample sequenced in a study of technical replicates of blood from a handful of donors (TCRdb year 2017). The library was made by the immunoSEQ multiplex PCR assay. TCRdb obtained this table from immuneACCESS and retained in-frame rearrangements with V and J assigned. These tables miss some clones; where compared with another copy, unresolved V genes account for less than half of the shortfall, and the remainder is unexplained. The sample table lists over 75,000 clones, about 94% of them with a count of one. The ten largest account for 0.2% to 0.25% of the sample. The sample consisted of T cells isolated from PBMCs. These receptors were taken from a human donor in good health.

The chain is built from TRBV11-2 and TRBJ2-2; 8 nucleotides agree with TRBD1. Trimming took 3 bases from V and 7 from J; bases not matched to a gene: 10. This CDR3 contains 16 residues. Germline V gene data show CDR1 as SGHAT and CDR2 as FQNNGV. CDR3 sequence: CASSFQGAQDDGELFF. The CDR3 coding sequence is TGTGCCAGCAGCTTTCAGGGGGCGCAGGATGACGGGGAGCTGTTTTTT. The entire variable domain, with the rest obtained from reference TRBV11-2 and TRBJ2-2, is as follows: EAGVAQSPRYKIIEKRQSVAFWCNPISGHATLYWYQQILGQGPKLLIQFQNNGVVDDSQLPKDRFSAERLKGVDSTLKIQPAKLEDSAVYLCASSFQGAQDDGELFFGEGSRLTVL.

This clone was seen only once. V usage is TRBV7-9 and J usage is TRBJ2-1; 8 bases agree with TRBD1. V lost 6 bases, J lost 10 bases, and 8 bases stayed unmatched. The CDR3 totals 13 residues. Germline V gene sequence: CDR1 SEHNR, CDR2 FQNEAQ (reference sequence). CDR3 nucleotide sequence: TGTGCCAGCAGTCGCCCAGGGGGCGTGGAGCAGTTCTTC. Translated, it gives CASSRPGGVEQFF.

This clone was counted a single time. V and J are TRBV19 and TRBJ1-5; a weak D match, TRBD1 (5 bases). With 6 bases removed from V and 1 base from J, the gap between germline ends came to 13 bases. The CDR3 spans 15 residues. Germline V gene data show CDR1 as LNHDA and CDR2 as SQIVND (reference sequence). For the CDR3, the DNA is TGTGCCAGTAGCCGGCAGGGTCTAAGCAATCAGCCCCAGCATTTT. Protein product: CASSRQGLSNQPQHF.

V is TRBV29-1 and J is TRBJ2-5; D might be TRBD1 (6 bases). The CDR3 is made up of 12 amino acids. Deletions cut 7 bases from V and 3 bases from J, with 12 bases between. Germline lookup yields CDR1 SQVTM and CDR2 ANQGSEA. This CDR3 reads CSAVAGEETQYF. The CDR3 DNA is TGCAGCGCAGTGGCAGGGGAAGAGACCCAGTACTTC.

The V gene is TRBV28, the J gene TRBJ1-2; 7 positions match TRBD1. CDR3 length: 12 amino acids. In germline, CDR1 is MDHEN, CDR2 SYDVKM. J gave up 4 bases and V 8 bases, and 4 bases lay outside the gene matches. The chain's CDR3 is CASRDRSYGYTF. CDR3 coding DNA: TGTGCCAGCCGGGACAGAAGCTATGGCTACACCTTC.

The chain links TRBV29-1 to TRBJ2-1, with TRBD1 identical over 8 bases. V shed 6 bases, J shed 3 bases, and the junction held 4 bases outside the gene matches. This CDR3 region has 13 residues. Per the germline V gene, CDR1 is SQVTM and CDR2 is ANQGSEA. CDR3 coding DNA: TGCAGCGTCCCTGACAGGGGCTACAATGAGCAGTTCTTC. Protein product: CSVPDRGYNEQFF.

The chain combines TRBV4-1 with TRBJ1-2, with D perhaps matching TRBD1 (6 bases). V lost 0 bases, J lost 4 bases, and 9 bases lay in between. The CDR3 is made up of 14 amino acids. The germline gives CDR1 MGHRA, CDR2 YSYEKL. The CDR3, as DNA: TGCGCCAGCAGCCAAGATGCAGGGGCCTATGGCTACACCTTC. Protein sequence: CASSQDAGAYGYTF.

The chain employs TRBV19 and TRBJ1-5; tentative D call: TRBD1 (6 bases). Germline CDR1 LNHDA, CDR2 SQIVND (reference sequence). The CDR3 is made up of 13 amino acids. Trimming took off 3 bases at V and 7 bases at J, with 10 bases between the two ends. CDR3: CASSIEGVQPQHF. The CDR3 coding sequence is TGTGCCAGTAGTATCGAGGGGGTGCAGCCCCAGCATTTT. Based on the CDR3 plus reference TRBV19 and TRBJ1-5, the full variable domain is DGGITQSPKYLFRKEGQNVTLSCEQNLNHDAMYWYRQDPGQGLRLIYYSQIVNDFQKGDIAEGYSVSREKKESFPLTVTSAQKNPTAFYLCASSIEGVQPQHFGDGTRLSIL.

This clone appeared a single time. The chain combines TRBV27 with TRBJ1-4; D gene unclear. In germline, CDR1 is MNHEY, CDR2 SMNVEV (reference sequence). The V and J ends lost 7 bases and 10 bases respectively, with 10 bases between them. The CDR3 is made up of 11 amino acids. DNA of the CDR3: TGTGCCAGCAAATTCGGTGGAAAACTGTTTTTT. It is translated as CASKFGGKLFF.

V gene TRBV28 combines with J gene TRBJ1-4, with D possibly TRBD1 on 5 matching bases. CDR1 and CDR2 (germline): MDHEN, SYDVKM. Trimming pared 5 bases from V and 1 base from J, leaving 11 bases between. The CDR3 length is 15 residues. CDR3 in amino acids: CASSPSGGTNEKLFF. CDR3 in DNA: TGTGCCAGCAGTCCCTCCGGGGGAACTAATGAAAAACTGTTTTTT.

V usage is TRBV5-5 and J usage is TRBJ2-7; 8 bases map to TRBD1. J gave up 2 bases and V 4 bases, and 5 bases lay outside the gene matches. Per the germline V gene, CDR1 is SGHKS and CDR2 is YYEKEE (reference sequence). CDR3 length equals 14 residues. The CDR3 region has the DNA TGTGCCAGCAGCCCGCGGACAGGGACCTACGAGCAGTACTTC. Translating gives CASSPRTGTYEQYF.

The V and J genes are TRBV7-9 and TRBJ1-2, with 9 nucleotides matching TRBD1. Germline assignment: CDR1 SEHNR and CDR2 FQNEAQ (reference sequence). The CDR3 is made up of 14 amino acids. Trimming removed 2 bases from V and 8 bases from J; junction bases left unmatched: 6. The CDR3 protein is CASSLLSDRGGYTF. CDR3 nucleotide sequence: TGTGCCAGCAGCTTACTCTCGGACAGGGGAGGCTACACCTTC.

The chain is built from TRBV7-2 and TRBJ2-3; TRBD1 is a possible D gene (6 bases). V lost 5 bases to trimming and J lost 5 bases, with 20 bases between them. There are 16 residues in the CDR3. CDR1 and CDR2 (germline): SGHTA, FQGNSA. CDR3 residues: CASSPPLGARGDTQYF. CDR3 in DNA: TGTGCCAGCAGCCCCCCCTTGGGGGCTCGGGGAGATACGCAGTATTTT. The entire variable domain, with the rest obtained from reference TRBV7-2 and TRBJ2-3, is as follows: GAGVSQSPSNKVTEKGKDVELRCDPISGHTALYWYRQSLGQGLEFLIYFQGNSAPDKSGLPSDRFSAERTGGSVSTLTIQRTQQEDSAVYLCASSPPLGARGDTQYFGPGTRLTVL.

J is TRBJ2-1 and V is TRBV6-1; 9 nucleotides match TRBD2. Germline loops: CDR1 MNHNS, CDR2 SASEGT. V shed 4 bases, J shed 7 bases, and the junction held 11 bases outside the gene matches. The CDR3 runs to 16 residues. For the CDR3, the DNA is TGTGCCAGCAGTGGCGCGGTGGGACTAGCAGGTAATGAGCAGTTCTTC. Translating it yields CASSGAVGLAGNEQFF.

The rearrangement links TRBV5-4 to TRBJ2-3; TRBD1 might be the D (6 bases). This CDR3 spans 13 amino acids. Germline V gene data show CDR1 as SGHNT and CDR2 as YYREEE (reference sequence). V gave up 4 bases and J gave up 6 bases, with 12 bases separating them. CDR3 coding DNA: TGTGCCAGCAGCCCAAGGACAGATGATACGCAGTATTTT. Residues: CASSPRTDDTQYF. Combining the CDR3 with reference TRBV5-4 and TRBJ2-3 gives the whole variable domain ETGVTQSPTHLIKTRGQQVTLRCSSQSGHNTVSWYQQALGQGPQFIFQYYREEENGRGNFPPRFSGLQFPNYSSELNVNALELDDSALYLCASSPRTDDTQYFGPGTRLTVL.

This sequence joins TRBV2 and TRBJ1-3, with D perhaps TRBD1 (5 bases). This CDR3 has 17 residues. Trimming removed 5 bases at V and 0 bases at J, with 17 bases between. Germline V gives CDR1 SNHLY, CDR2 FYNNEI. The CDR3 sequence is CASSLGVNRVSGNTIYF. For the CDR3, the DNA is TGTGCCAGCAGTTTAGGGGTGAACAGAGTCTCTGGAAACACCATATATTTT.

The chain couples TRBV5-1 to TRBJ2-1, with D unresolved. CDR3 length: 17 residues. Germline CDR1 and CDR2: SGHRS and YFSETQ. With 4 bases removed from V and 0 bases from J, the gap between germline ends came to 17 bases. The CDR3 loop is CASSPGRLDSSYNEQFF. For the CDR3, the DNA is TGCGCCAGCAGCCCTGGCAGGCTGGATAGCTCCTACAATGAGCAGTTCTTC.

V gene TRBV25-1 combines with J gene TRBJ1-5; D might be TRBD1 (5 bases). Germline CDR1 reads MGHDK; CDR2 reads SYGVNS. Trimming took 2 bases from V and 2 from J, leaving 10 bases between them. The CDR3 totals 15 residues. CDR3 amino acids: CASSEDSMGNQPQHF. In DNA form, the CDR3 reads TGTGCCAGCAGTGAAGACAGCATGGGCAATCAGCCCCAGCATTTT.

The CDR3 nucleotides read TGCGCCAGCGGTACTATGAATAATGAAAAACTGTTTTTT. This codes for CASGTMNNEKLFF. The chain combines TRBV5-1 with TRBJ1-4; D is undetermined. Germline lookup yields CDR1 SGHRS and CDR2 YFSETQ. CDR3 length: 13 residues. V lost 7 bases and J lost 4, with 11 bases in between.

V is TRBV10-1 and J is TRBJ2-2, with no clear D. The CDR3 sequence is 13 residues long. Germline CDR1 is WNHNN and CDR2 is SYGVQD (reference sequence). Trimming removed 0 bases at V and 6 bases at J, with 5 bases between. The CDR3 spells CASSESQAGELFF. The CDR3 DNA sequence: TGCGCCAGCAGTGAGTCTCAGGCCGGGGAGCTGTTTTTT.

The chain is built from TRBV5-6 and TRBJ2-7; 14 nucleotides line up with TRBD2. CDR3 length equals 19 residues. V was clipped by 0 bases and J by 2 bases; unmatched bases: 10. Germline CDR1 reads SGHDT; CDR2 reads YYEEEE. This CDR3 is CASSLALGTSGGLTYEQYF. The CDR3 DNA is TGTGCCAGCAGCTTGGCTTTGGGGACTAGCGGGGGCTTAACCTACGAGCAGTACTTC.

The chain carries TRBV2 and TRBJ2-3, with 10 bases fitting TRBD2. Losses at the gene ends were 4 bases for V and 7 bases for J; bases not matched to a gene: 11. The CDR3 consists of 16 residues. CDR1 and CDR2 (germline): SNHLY, FYNNEI. The CDR3 loop is CASSAGLAVMVNTQYF. The CDR3 DNA reads TGTGCCAGCAGTGCTGGACTAGCGGTTATGGTGAATACGCAGTATTTT.

The chain has TRBV27 and TRBJ2-1, with TRBD2 matching over 12 bases. CDR1 is MNHEY and CDR2 is SMNVEV in the germline V gene (reference sequence). The CDR3 extends over 16 amino acids. Germline trimming cut 6 bases from V and 8 bases from J; bases unmatched to any gene: 11. CDR3 sequence reads: CASRPRETSGSHEQFF. The CDR3 coding sequence is TGTGCCAGCAGACCCAGGGAGACTAGCGGGAGCCATGAGCAGTTCTTC.

This chain links TRBV6-1 with TRBJ2-5; a weak D match, TRBD1 (6 bases). V lost 5 bases and J lost 5, with 15 bases in between. Germline V lookup: CDR1 MNHNS, CDR2 SASEGT. The CDR3 has 14 amino acids. The CDR3 nucleotides read TGTGCCAGCAGTAAACATAACCAGGGGGAGACCCAGTACTTC. It specifies CASSKHNQGETQYF.

V and J are TRBV6-4 and TRBJ1-5; 7 bases are a match to TRBD1. The CDR3 has 13 residues. J lost 3 bases, V lost 8 bases, and 4 bases had no gene match. Germline CDR1 reads MRHNA; CDR2 reads SNTAGT. The CDR3 region is CASAGGINQPQHF. As DNA, the CDR3 is TGTGCCAGCGCAGGGGGAATCAATCAGCCCCAGCATTTT.

The chain links TRBV6-6 to TRBJ1-2; D uncertain. Germline V CDR1 and CDR2: MNHNY, SVGAGI (reference sequence). The length of the CDR3 is 13 residues. The V end lost 3 bases, the J end lost 2 bases, and 7 bases lay between the germline ends. The CDR3, as DNA: TGTGCCAGCAGTTATACATACAACTATGGCTACACCTTC. It yields the protein CASSYTYNYGYTF.

This clone was detected once. This chain uses TRBV2 with TRBJ2-7; 9 bases map to TRBD1. Per germline, CDR1 SNHLY and CDR2 FYNNEI. CDR3 size: 14 residues. Unmatched junction bases numbered 8, after V lost 8 bases and J lost 3 bases. The CDR3 region is CASGHRDRDYEQYF. The CDR3 nucleotides are TGTGCCAGCGGACACCGGGACAGGGACTACGAGCAGTACTTC.